These T cell receptor beta chains were read from a single sample in a study of cytomegalovirus exposure and HLA in healthy donors. Clones were read by immunoSEQ multiplex PCR, and TCRdb kept only the in-frame ones, dropping some. The data hold roughly 120,000 clones, with just under 90% observed a single time. Material for sequencing was PBMCs. The receptors come from a man younger than 40 in good health and CMV-seronegative. Both conserved end residues are trimmed from each CDR3. The order of the fields is V gene, CDR3 protein.

>TRBV11-1
ASSLYGGTEAF
>TRBV7-9
ASSLFPRQGTYEQY
>TRBV21-1
ASSKMGQGWGRQY
>TRBV7-2
ASSSNTPGSYEQY
>TRBV30
AWSVSRHEAF
>TRBV6-5
ASGRNGGDTEAF
>TRBV6-5
ASRRTGKGDGYT
>TRBV5-1
ASSPGRRQGAYEQY
>TRBV4-1
ASSQDMGSNYGYT
>TRBV7-9
ASSRQQRANEKLF
>TRBV6-1
ASSEQGRDTEAF
>TRBV9
ASTTGGVLNTEAF
>TRBV4-2
ASSQFSSGGDVTGELF
>TRBV2
ASVRPRERGEKLF
>TRBV7-9
ASSLIPGHPSLDGELF
>TRBV5-1
ASSLAPLGGNTEAF
>TRBV18
ASVVQAPDGYT
>TRBV18
ASSPVRGQDTQY
>TRBV5-4
ASSFSGTEAF
>TRBV18
ASSREDRVDGYT
>TRBV19
ASHTSSNYGYT
>TRBV28
ATRQVSNQPQH
>TRBV19
ASSRTGNGLGYEQY
>TRBV7-2
ASSSQYNQPQH
>TRBV6-5
ASSNRGNSYEQY